One sample yielded the 22 T cell receptor beta chains listed below, sequenced in a study of somatic reversion in DOCK8 deficiency. Using EuroClonality-NGS primers, TRB was amplified from around 91 ng genomic DNA in one-step amplicon PCR. TCRdb reprocessed the multiplex PCR reads with MiXCR, giving one entry per CDR3 protein. Of over 4,000 distinct CDR3 sequences listed, about 25% were seen once; the top ten hold 9.1%. The sample was peripheral blood. These receptors originate from a human donor in good health.

The J gene is TRBJ1-1, the V gene TRBV7-3; 7 bases fit TRBD1. Trimming removed 2 bases from V and 1 base from J; junction bases left unmatched: 1. This CDR3 region has 14 residues. Germline V CDR1 and CDR2: SGHTA, FQGTGA. CDR3 in DNA: TGTGCCAGCAGCTTATCAGGGGGGAACACTGAAGCTTTCTTT. Protein: CASSLSGGNTEAFF.

The chain is built from TRBV12-3 or TRBV12-4 and TRBJ1-2, with TRBD1 identical over 10 bases. The CDR3 loop spans 12 amino acids. The trim removed 6 bases at V and 12 bases at J, leaving 7 bases unmatched. The CDR3 coding sequence is TGTGCCAGCAGCCCCGGGGGACAGGGGAACACCTTC. It is translated as CASSPGGQGNTF.

In its sample, this clonotype ranks as medium-sized (0.01 to 0.1%). The chain employs TRBV5-6 and TRBJ2-7; D call uncertain. V was shortened by 4 bases and J by 2 bases, with 10 bases between the two germline ends. CDR1 and CDR2 (germline): SGHDT, YYEEEE. The CDR3 has 13 amino acids. The DNA for the CDR3 is TGTGCCAGCAGCCCCCCGCACGCCTACGAGCAGTACTTC. As protein: CASSPPHAYEQYF. The variable domain in full, completed from reference TRBV5-6 and TRBJ2-7, reads DAGVTQSPTHLIKTRGQQVTLRCSPKSGHDTVSWYQQALGQGPQFIFQYYEEEERQRGNFPDRFSGHQFPNYSSELNVNALLLGDSALYLCASSPPHAYEQYFGPGTRLTVT.

The genes are TRBV2 and TRBJ2-7, with D hard to call. The CDR3 is 13 residues long. V lost 4 bases to trimming and J lost 2 bases, with 9 bases between them. Germline V lookup: CDR1 SNHLY, CDR2 FYNNEI. The DNA for the CDR3 is TGTGCCAGCAGTGTCCTCCAGACCTACGAGCAGTACTTC. Translating gives CASSVLQTYEQYF.

This clonotype is classed as medium-sized. CDR3 DNA: TGCAGTGCTAGAGATTTAGACAGGGGAGACACTGAAGCTTTCTTT. Translated, it gives CSARDLDRGDTEAFF. The J gene is TRBJ1-1, the V gene TRBV20-1; 8 bases are a match to TRBD1. The CDR3 sequence is 15 residues long. Germline V CDR1 and CDR2: DFQATT, SNEGSKA (reference sequence). J was trimmed by 3 bases and V by 0 bases; bases with no gene match: 6.

This clonotype counts as medium-sized. The chain employs TRBV12-3 or TRBV12-4 and TRBJ2-7; 10 nucleotides line up with TRBD1. Trimming cost V 6 bases and J 6 bases; bases outside gene matches: 8. The CDR3 covers 14 residues. The chain's CDR3 is CASRLQGQGFEQYF. Here the CDR3 DNA reads TGTGCCAGCAGACTGCAGGGACAGGGGTTCGAGCAGTACTTC.

This clonotype was picked up a small number of times. The gene calls are TRBV20-1 and TRBJ1-2; 9 positions match TRBD1. The CDR3 consists of 19 residues. Germline trimming cut 2 bases from V and 2 bases from J; bases unmatched to any gene: 18. Germline V gives CDR1 DFQATT, CDR2 SNEGSKA (reference sequence). DNA for the CDR3: TGCAGTGCTAGAAACAACCTGGGACAGGGAGGAGGGCTAAACTATGGCTACACCTTC. Its protein product is CSARNNLGQGGGLNYGYTF.

This clonotype ranks as large. The chain has TRBV30 and TRBJ1-1; D is perhaps TRBD1 (5 bases). CDR1 and CDR2 from the germline V gene are GTSNPN and SVGIG (reference sequence). V lost 4 bases, J lost 5 bases, and 17 bases lay in between. CDR3 size: 14 residues. The CDR3 is CAWTLQGRATEAFF. The CDR3 coding sequence is TGTGCCTGGACCCTACAAGGCAGGGCGACTGAAGCTTTCTTT.

The rearrangement links TRBV25-1 to TRBJ1-4; the match to TRBD1 covers 7 bases. The J segment lost 0 bases and the V segment lost 3 bases, leaving 7 bases of the junction unmatched. CDR1 MGHDK and CDR2 SYGVNS come from the germline V gene. The CDR3 is made up of 17 amino acids. The DNA of the CDR3 is TGTGCCAGCAGTGAGCGGGGACAGCCCTCAACTAATGAAAAACTGTTTTTT. It translates to CASSERGQPSTNEKLFF.

This clonotype was detected a few times. The V call is TRBV20-1, the J call TRBJ2-7; D remains unclear. The CDR3 totals 14 residues. Germline V CDR1 and CDR2: DFQATT, SNEGSKA (reference sequence). Trimming removed 3 bases from V and 3 bases from J, with 15 bases in between. The CDR3 nucleotides are TGCAGTGCTAGCAACAGTATCATAAACTACGAGCAGTACTTC. Protein sequence: CSASNSIINYEQYF.

The genes are TRBV5-1 and TRBJ2-7; possible D gene TRBD1, 6 bases. The CDR3 contains 15 residues. V was shortened by 0 bases and J by 3 bases, with 13 bases between the two germline ends. The V gene's germline CDR1 is SGHRS and CDR2 YFSETQ. CDR3 sequence reads: CASSLAPQGSYEQYF. CDR3 in DNA: TGCGCCAGCAGCTTGGCCCCACAGGGAAGCTACGAGCAGTACTTC.

Relative to its sample, this clonotype is medium-sized. The rearrangement links TRBV12-3 or TRBV12-4 to TRBJ1-6; no definite D call. The V end was cut by 2 bases, the J end by 3 bases, with 11 bases between. The CDR3 is 16 residues long. For the CDR3, the DNA is TGTGCCAGCAGTTTATGGCCGTCAAGCTATAATTCACCCCTCCACTTT. As protein: CASSLWPSSYNSPLHF.

This clonotype is classed as medium-sized (0.01 to 0.1%). This chain joins TRBV19 and TRBJ1-1; TRBD1 matches 7 bases. Trimming took 7 bases from V and 7 from J; bases not matched to a gene: 12. The CDR3 totals 14 residues. Germline V gene lookup returns CDR1 LNHDA and CDR2 SQIVND (reference sequence). CDR3 sequence (DNA): TGTGCCAGTACCCAACAGACAGGGTACGGTGAAGCTTTCTTT. Its translation: CASTQQTGYGEAFF.

This clonotype was recorded a few times. The rearrangement uses TRBV20-1 and TRBJ1-5; D not certain. Germline loops: CDR1 DFQATT, CDR2 SNEGSKA (reference sequence). This CDR3 comprises 14 residues. V shed 2 bases and J shed 6 bases, with 14 bases lying between them. The CDR3 DNA reads TGCAGTGCTAGACAGGCAGGTGAATCTCAGCCCCAGCATTTT. Protein sequence: CSARQAGESQPQHF.

This clonotype was seen a few times. A clone one base away is much larger, so this may be a read error. The rearrangement links TRBV19 to TRBJ1-5, with unresolved D. The V gene's germline CDR1 is LNHDA and CDR2 SQIVND (reference sequence). The CDR3 length is 15 residues. CDR3 in DNA: TGTACCAGTAGTATCCCCGCGGGTGGGAATCAGCCCCAGCATTTT. Amino acids: CTSSIPAGGNQPQHF.

For this clonotype: A read error may explain this, as a much larger clone is one base away. The J gene is TRBJ1-5, the V gene TRBV7-9; no clear D. The CDR3 sequence is 12 residues long. Looked up from germline, CDR1 is SEHNR and CDR2 is FQNEAQ (reference sequence). The CDR3 coding sequence is TGTGCCAGCAGCTTCCATGGGCAGCCCCAGCGTTTT. Protein: CASSFHGQPQRF.

The chain links TRBV10-2 to TRBJ1-5, with a tentative D call TRBD1 (5 bases). This CDR3 is 13 amino acids long. Germline V CDR1 and CDR2: WSHSY, SAAADI. V gave up 8 bases and J gave up 0 bases, with 8 bases separating them. The CDR3 DNA sequence: TGCGCCAGCTCAGGGCTTAGCAATCAGCCCCAGCATTTT. It codes for CASSGLSNQPQHF.

The chain carries TRBV19 and TRBJ1-1; D is uncertain. Per the germline V gene, CDR1 is LNHDA and CDR2 is SQIVND (reference sequence). The CDR3 is 13 residues long. Between the trimmed V and J ends, which lost 5 bases and 1 base, there was a span of 8 bases. DNA for the CDR3: TGTGCCAGTAGTCAGAGCTCGAACACTGAAGCTTTCTTT. Encoded protein: CASSQSSNTEAFF.

This clonotype is classed as large. The chain employs TRBV5-6 and TRBJ1-5; D gene uncertain. In germline, CDR1 is SGHDT, CDR2 YYEEEE. V was clipped by 2 bases and J by 3 bases, with 3 bases between them. The CDR3 is 12 residues long. CDR3 sequence (DNA): TGTGCCAGCAGCTTAAACAATCAGCCCCAGCATTTT. It translates to CASSLNNQPQHF. Based on the CDR3 plus reference TRBV5-6 and TRBJ1-5, the full variable domain is DAGVTQSPTHLIKTRGQQVTLRCSPKSGHDTVSWYQQALGQGPQFIFQYYEEEERQRGNFPDRFSGHQFPNYSSELNVNALLLGDSALYLCASSLNNQPQHFGDGTRLSIL.

By proportion, this clonotype is medium-sized. CDR3 DNA sequence: TGTGCCAGTAGTATATATACAGGGTTCGGTGAAGCTTTCTTT. Its translation is CASSIYTGFGEAFF. The chain has TRBV19 and TRBJ1-1, with D tentatively TRBD1 (6 bases). This CDR3 has 14 amino acids. The germline gives CDR1 LNHDA, CDR2 SQIVND (reference sequence). Trimming cost V 2 bases and J 7 bases, with 14 bases left between them.

This clonotype was seen more than once but under ten times. The J gene is TRBJ1-2, the V gene TRBV28; maybe TRBD1 (6 bases). The CDR3 sequence is 14 residues long. Germline values: CDR1 MDHEN, CDR2 SYDVKM. V was pared by 5 bases and J by 4 bases, with 14 bases between. The CDR3 sequence is CASSTHREGYGYTF. The CDR3 DNA sequence: TGTGCCAGCAGTACCCACAGGGAAGGCTATGGCTACACCTTC.

This clonotype counts as large. The chain recombines TRBV12-3 or TRBV12-4 with TRBJ1-5; TRBD1 is a possible D gene (5 bases). The CDR3 totals 13 residues. The ends were cut back, 5 bases at V and 2 bases at J, with 7 bases in the middle. CDR3: CASSRGGNQPQHF. The DNA of the CDR3 is TGTGCCAGCAGTCGAGGGGGCAATCAGCCCCAGCATTTT.